The clone carrying this T cell receptor (beta chain) was found many times. Its antigen is currently unknown. This sample was taken from a study of molecular identifiers for immune sequencing clone quantification. The overall study: In the replicates, RNA derived from 20,000 or 100,000 naive CD8 cells was divided into five parts, and four were sequenced. Study results and caveats: The share of molecules held by clones above 20 RNA copies was over 99% in effector cells and under 1% in naive cells.

Preparation methods for the bulk TCR libraries were those previously described, with listed TCR primers. TCRdb fed the PCR reads into MiXCR, producing one record per CDR3 protein. This sample has under 600,000 distinct CDR3 sequences; roughly 24% occur once, and the top ten carry roughly 0.79%. The CDR3 runs to 13 residues. Trimming at V came to 7 bases and at J to 4 bases, leaving 1 base not matched to a gene. Germline V gene data show CDR1 as SGHAT and CDR2 as FQNNGV. When naive CD8 T cells were sorted, they were gated as CD8+CD4-CCR7+CD45RA+. This sequence was found in a human donor in good health. Some libraries in this study had Jurkat cell RNA spiked in. The V gene is TRBV11-2, the J gene TRBJ2-7, with 13 bases lining up with TRBD2. Sample: naive CD8+ T cells from blood, with Jurkat cell RNA spiked in. Described subset: FACS-sorted CD8+CD4-CCR7+CD45RA+ naive T cells. Here the CDR3 reads CASKTSGRYEQYF. The CDR3 DNA sequence: TGTGCCAGCAAGACTAGCGGGAGGTACGAGCAGTACTTC.